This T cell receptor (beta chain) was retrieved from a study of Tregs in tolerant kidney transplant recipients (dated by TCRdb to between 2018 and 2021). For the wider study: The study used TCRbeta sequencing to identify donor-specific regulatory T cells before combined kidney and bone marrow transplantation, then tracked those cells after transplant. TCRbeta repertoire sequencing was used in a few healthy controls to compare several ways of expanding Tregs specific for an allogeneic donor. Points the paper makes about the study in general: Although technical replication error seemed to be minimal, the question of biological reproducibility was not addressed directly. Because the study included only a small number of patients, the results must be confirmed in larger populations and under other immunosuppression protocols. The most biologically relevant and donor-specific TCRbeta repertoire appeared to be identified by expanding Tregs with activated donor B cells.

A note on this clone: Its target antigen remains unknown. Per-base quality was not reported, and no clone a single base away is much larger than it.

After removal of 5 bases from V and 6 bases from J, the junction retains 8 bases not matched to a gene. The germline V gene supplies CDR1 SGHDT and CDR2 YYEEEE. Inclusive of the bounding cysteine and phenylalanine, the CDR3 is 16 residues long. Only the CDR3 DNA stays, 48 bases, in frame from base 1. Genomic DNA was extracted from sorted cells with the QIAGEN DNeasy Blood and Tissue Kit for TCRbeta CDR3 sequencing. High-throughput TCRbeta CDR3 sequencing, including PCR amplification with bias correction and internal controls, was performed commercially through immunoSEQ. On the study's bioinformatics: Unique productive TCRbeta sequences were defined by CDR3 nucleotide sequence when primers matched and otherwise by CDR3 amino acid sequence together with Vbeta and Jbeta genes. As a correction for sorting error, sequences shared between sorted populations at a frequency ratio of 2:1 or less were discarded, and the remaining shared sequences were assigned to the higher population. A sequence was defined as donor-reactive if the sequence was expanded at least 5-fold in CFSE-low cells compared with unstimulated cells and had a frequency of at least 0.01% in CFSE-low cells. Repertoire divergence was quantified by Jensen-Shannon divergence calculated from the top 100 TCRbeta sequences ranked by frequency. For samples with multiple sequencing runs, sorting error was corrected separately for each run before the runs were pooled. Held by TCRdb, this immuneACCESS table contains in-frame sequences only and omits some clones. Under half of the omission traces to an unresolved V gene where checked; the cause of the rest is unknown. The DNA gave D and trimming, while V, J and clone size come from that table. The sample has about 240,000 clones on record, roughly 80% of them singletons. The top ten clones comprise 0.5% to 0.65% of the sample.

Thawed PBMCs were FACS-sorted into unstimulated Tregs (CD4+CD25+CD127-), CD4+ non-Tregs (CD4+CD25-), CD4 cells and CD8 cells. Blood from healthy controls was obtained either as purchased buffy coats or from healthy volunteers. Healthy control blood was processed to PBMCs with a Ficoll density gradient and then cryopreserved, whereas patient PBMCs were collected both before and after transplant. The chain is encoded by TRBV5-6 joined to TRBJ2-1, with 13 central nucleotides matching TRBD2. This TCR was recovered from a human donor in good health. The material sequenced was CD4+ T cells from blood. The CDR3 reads CASRYRTSGRFNEQFF. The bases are TGTGCCAGCAGATACCGGACTAGCGGGAGATTCAATGAGCAGTTCTTC.